These 10 T cell receptor beta chains originate from one sample sequenced in a study of T-cell reconstitution after alpha-beta-depleted transplantation in children. Unique molecular identifiers featured in how the TCRbeta library was prepared. TCRdb re-called the PCR reads with MiXCR, one entry per CDR3 protein. The table includes 150,000 to 200,000 distinct CDR3 sequences, less than 8% detected once. Sequencing used PBMCs from the stem cell graft donor, obtained from the stem cell graft. The origin of the receptors is a human donor who donated a stem cell graft to a child with Wiskott-Aldrich syndrome.

This chain links TRBV7-2 with TRBJ2-2; unclear D gene. Germline V gene data show CDR1 as SGHTA and CDR2 as FQGNSA. CDR3 length: 13 amino acids. V lost 11 bases and J lost 5, with 15 bases in between. CDR3 in amino acids: CASNGYLTGELFF. CDR3 coding DNA: TGTGCCTCGAACGGGTACTTAACCGGGGAGCTGTTTTTT.

The V call is TRBV29-1, the J call TRBJ2-7, with 7 bases that match TRBD1. Germline V lookup: CDR1 SQVTM, CDR2 ANQGSEA. The CDR3 covers 12 residues. V shed 7 bases and J 3 bases; nucleotides not matched to a gene: 6. This chain's CDR3 is CSGRDSYYEQYF. CDR3 nucleotides: TGCAGCGGACGGGACAGTTACTACGAGCAGTACTTC.

At least ten counts were recorded for this clonotype. The V and J genes are TRBV2 and TRBJ2-2; D not certain. The germline gives CDR1 SNHLY, CDR2 FYNNEI. Trimming removed 6 bases at V and 6 bases at J, with 11 bases between. This CDR3 comprises 13 residues. Written as DNA, the CDR3 is TGTGCCAGCAGCCGAGCCCCATCCGGGGAGCTGTTTTTT. Protein product: CASSRAPSGELFF.

This clonotype occurred many times. This sequence joins TRBV29-1 and TRBJ2-3; D unresolved. Germline CDR1 SQVTM, CDR2 ANQGSEA. Trimming took off 3 bases at V and 1 base at J, with 2 bases between the two ends. The CDR3 length is 11 residues. The CDR3 nucleotides read TGCAGCGTTGAGGGCACAGATACGCAGTATTTT. It codes for CSVEGTDTQYF.

This clonotype showed up many times. The chain combines TRBV6-6 with TRBJ1-5; TRBD1 aligns across 9 bases. V dropped 6 bases and J dropped 5; count of bases not matched to a gene: 2. The CDR3 consists of 13 residues. Germline V gives CDR1 MNHNY, CDR2 SVGAGI (reference sequence). CDR3 in DNA: TGTGCCAGCAGGGACAGGGGCGATCAGCCCCAGCATTTT. The encoded protein is CASRDRGDQPQHF.

At least ten counts were recorded for this clonotype. This chain joins TRBV20-1 and TRBJ1-5; D unresolved. Trimming took 2 bases from V and 0 from J, leaving 14 bases between them. Germline V gene lookup returns CDR1 DFQATT and CDR2 SNEGSKA (reference sequence). The CDR3 is 16 amino acids. The DNA for the CDR3 is TGCAGTGCTAGACCCTCCTGGAGCAGTAGCAATCAGCCCCAGCATTTT. Amino acid sequence: CSARPSWSSSNQPQHF.

This chain connects TRBV3-1 to TRBJ2-1; a possible D gene is TRBD2 (7 bases). Trimming left V 3 bases short and J 8 bases short, with 11 bases between. The CDR3 has 13 amino acids. Germline assignment: CDR1 LGHDT and CDR2 YNNKEL (reference sequence). CDR3 in amino acids: CASSQRGGYEQFF. In DNA, the CDR3 is TGTGCCAGCAGCCAGAGGGGGGGATATGAGCAGTTCTTC.

In its sample, this clonotype was seen many times. V gene TRBV28 combines with J gene TRBJ2-5, with 12 bases fitting TRBD2. This CDR3 contains 16 residues. Germline V gene lookup returns CDR1 MDHEN and CDR2 SYDVKM. With 6 bases clipped from V and 2 bases from J, the junction kept 7 bases outside the gene matches. CDR3 residues: CASSLGLAGRQETQYF. The CDR3 nucleotides read TGTGCCAGCAGCCTCGGACTAGCGGGAAGACAAGAGACCCAGTACTTC.

This clonotype was observed at least ten times. The CDR3 sequence: CASSPPSSYEQYF. The CDR3 DNA is TGTGCCAGCAGCCCCCCCAGTTCCTACGAGCAGTACTTC. This chain links TRBV7-9 with TRBJ2-7; D remains unclear. The CDR3 runs 13 residues. Trimming left V 5 bases short and J 1 base short, with 9 bases between. Germline lookup yields CDR1 SEHNR and CDR2 FQNEAQ (reference sequence).

This clonotype showed up many times. V and J are TRBV20-1 and TRBJ1-3, with D uncertain. Germline V CDR1 and CDR2: DFQATT, SNEGSKA (reference sequence). There are 11 residues in the CDR3. Trimming cost V 3 bases and J 4 bases, with 4 bases left between them. The CDR3 sequence: CSARVGNTIYF. DNA for the CDR3: TGCAGTGCTAGGGTAGGAAACACCATATATTTT.